This is a list of T cell receptor beta chains from one sample in a study of radiotherapy plus CTLA-4 blockade in lung cancer. Generated by immunoSEQ multiplex PCR, the TCRdb table keeps only in-frame clones and is missing some. The profile shows 90,000 to 150,000 clones, 78% of them singletons. Sequences were derived from peripheral blood, sampled from a patient treated with radiotherapy plus ipilimumab. These receptors were obtained from a human donor with non-small cell lung cancer who had a partial response to radiotherapy plus ipilimumab. Both conserved end residues are part of each CDR3. The order of the fields is clone size, J gene, D gene, V gene, CDR3 DNA, CDR3 protein. A D gene is named only where the DNA matches it firmly. Rows may omit the clone size; those that give it use once, few, many or a size class.

size: once
J: TRBJ1-1
D: NA
V: TRBV6-1
DNA: TGTGCCAGCAGGCGGGGCTTGAACACTGAAGCTTTCTTT
CDR3: CASRRGLNTEAFF

size: NA
J: TRBJ1-2
D: TRBD1
V: TRBV7-3
DNA: TGTGCCAGCAGCTTGACAGGGATTGGTTATGGCTACACCTTC
CDR3: CASSLTGIGYGYTF

size: NA
J: TRBJ2-1
D: TRBD2
V: TRBV5-1
DNA: TGCGCCAGCAGAGCGGGACTAGCGGGAGAGGGGACCTACAATGAGCAGTTCTTC
CDR3: CASRAGLAGEGTYNEQFF

size: NA
J: TRBJ1-2
D: NA
V: TRBV5-1
DNA: TGCGCCAGCAGCTTGGACCAGGGCTACTATGGCTACACCTTC
CDR3: CASSLDQGYYGYTF

size: NA
J: TRBJ1-2
D: NA
V: TRBV7-2
DNA: TGTGCCAGCAGCTTATCCGCGCCGTATGGCTACACCTTC
CDR3: CASSLSAPYGYTF

size: NA
J: TRBJ2-2
D: NA
V: TRBV19
DNA: TGTGCCAGTAGCTTTCCTTTCCGACTTGACACCGGGGAGCTGTTTTTT
CDR3: CASSFPFRLDTGELFF

size: NA
J: TRBJ1-3
D: NA
V: TRBV30
DNA: TGTGCCTGGTCCCGAGGGGGCTCTGGAAACACCATATATTTT
CDR3: CAWSRGGSGNTIYF

size: few
J: TRBJ1-1
D: NA
V: TRBV10-3
DNA: TGTGCCATCAACCCGGGAGACGATTACACTGAAGCTTTCTTT
CDR3: CAINPGDDYTEAFF

size: NA
J: TRBJ1-1
D: TRBD1
V: TRBV6-6
DNA: TGTGCCAGCAGTTACGACAGGGGTTGGGCCACTGAAGCTTTCTTT
CDR3: CASSYDRGWATEAFF

size: once
J: TRBJ1-2
D: NA
V: TRBV13
DNA: TGTGCCAGCAGCTTAAACAGAGCTAACTATGGCTACACCTTC
CDR3: CASSLNRANYGYTF

size: NA
J: TRBJ1-5
D: NA
V: TRBV7-3
DNA: TGTGCCAGCAGCCTGGACGGACATAGCAATCAGCCCCAGCATTTT
CDR3: CASSLDGHSNQPQHF

size: few
J: TRBJ1-1
D: NA
V: TRBV2
DNA: TGTGCCAGCACCCCGGGATCGGGAACTGAAGCTTTCTTT
CDR3: CASTPGSGTEAFF

size: NA
J: TRBJ2-1
D: NA
V: TRBV10-2
DNA: TGCGCCAGCAGTGAGGTTGACAAGAGCTCCTACAATGAGCAGTTCTTC
CDR3: CASSEVDKSSYNEQFF

size: NA
J: TRBJ1-5
D: NA
V: TRBV10-2
DNA: TGCGCCAGCAGGGGCCCGGGAGGTCAGCCCCAGCATTTT
CDR3: CASRGPGGQPQHF

size: NA
J: TRBJ2-2
D: NA
V: TRBV6-4
DNA: TGTGCCAGCAGTGATGGCCGGGGAACCGGGGAGCTGTTTTTT
CDR3: CASSDGRGTGELFF

size: NA
J: TRBJ2-3
D: TRBD2
V: TRBV11-2
DNA: TGTGCCAGCAGCTTAGAGGGACTAGCGGGAGGCCCAGATACGCAGTATTTT
CDR3: CASSLEGLAGGPDTQYF